These T cell receptor beta chains were read from a single sample in a study of response to subunit inactivated influenza vaccine. TCRdb re-called the RT-PCR reads with MiXCR, one entry per CDR3 protein. The sample records over 650,000 distinct CDR3 sequences, around 20% being singletons. This specimen consisted of PBMCs from blood, obtained approximately 5 days after vaccination. Source of these receptors: a man aged 50 to 59 who received an inactivated influenza vaccine. CDR3s include the opening cysteine and the closing phenylalanine or tryptophan. A D gene is named only where the DNA matches it firmly. Clone size, where shown, is once, few, many, or a class for clones that have expanded.

j_call: TRBJ2-7
d_call: .
v_call: TRBV7-9
clone_size: .
cdr3_aa: CASSFPFTGNEQYF
cdr3_nt: TGTGCCAGCAGCTTCCCCTTTACAGGGAATGAGCAGTACTTC

j_call: TRBJ1-1
d_call: .
v_call: TRBV28
clone_size: few
cdr3_aa: CASSLSGEAEAFF
cdr3_nt: TGTGCCAGCAGTTTATCAGGGGAGGCTGAAGCTTTCTTT

j_call: TRBJ2-1
d_call: TRBD2
v_call: TRBV4-3
clone_size: few
cdr3_aa: CASSRRRTSGNNEQFF
cdr3_nt: TGCGCCAGCAGCCGACGGAGGACTAGCGGGAACAATGAGCAGTTCTTC

j_call: TRBJ2-2
d_call: .
v_call: TRBV28
clone_size: .
cdr3_aa: CASDSANTGELFF
cdr3_nt: TGTGCCAGTGACAGCGCGAACACCGGGGAGCTGTTTTTT

j_call: TRBJ2-3
d_call: TRBD2
v_call: TRBV5-1
clone_size: .
cdr3_aa: CASSSHKTSGRLRGTDTQYF
cdr3_nt: TGCGCCAGCAGCTCCCACAAGACTAGCGGGAGGTTGCGTGGCACAGATACGCAGTATTTT

j_call: TRBJ2-3
d_call: TRBD1
v_call: TRBV7-2
clone_size: few
cdr3_aa: CASSLSWTGQYF
cdr3_nt: TGTGCCAGCAGCTTATCATGGACAGGGCAGTATTTT

j_call: TRBJ1-2
d_call: .
v_call: TRBV28
clone_size: .
cdr3_aa: CASSSGGVDYGYTF
cdr3_nt: TGTGCCAGCAGTTCGGGGGGAGTCGACTATGGCTACACCTTC

j_call: TRBJ2-3
d_call: TRBD1
v_call: TRBV4-2
clone_size: few
cdr3_aa: CASRPGQGPTDTQYF
cdr3_nt: TGTGCCAGCAGGCCGGGACAGGGCCCCACAGATACGCAGTATTTT

j_call: TRBJ2-5
d_call: .
v_call: TRBV5-1
clone_size: .
cdr3_aa: CASSTGDIEETQYF
cdr3_nt: TGCGCCAGCAGCACCGGGGACATAGAAGAGACCCAGTACTTC

j_call: TRBJ2-5
d_call: TRBD2
v_call: TRBV24-1
clone_size: few
cdr3_aa: CATSAGGQETQYF
cdr3_nt: TGTGCCACCAGTGCGGGGGGCCAAGAGACCCAGTACTTC

j_call: TRBJ2-1
d_call: .
v_call: TRBV6-5
clone_size: .
cdr3_aa: CASSYSVVSPEQFF
cdr3_nt: TGTGCCAGCAGTTACTCCGTCGTCTCCCCGGAGCAGTTCTTC

j_call: TRBJ2-5
d_call: TRBD2
v_call: TRBV7-9
clone_size: few
cdr3_aa: CASSPGTSGNKETQYF
cdr3_nt: TGTGCCAGCAGCCCCGGGACTAGCGGGAACAAAGAGACCCAGTACTTC

j_call: TRBJ2-1
d_call: TRBD2
v_call: TRBV20-1
clone_size: few
cdr3_aa: CSASSGGLNEQFF
cdr3_nt: TGCAGTGCCTCTAGCGGGGGTTTGAATGAGCAGTTCTTC

j_call: TRBJ2-1
d_call: .
v_call: TRBV7-2
clone_size: many
cdr3_aa: CASSLGDVIVYNEQFF
cdr3_nt: TGTGCCAGCAGCTTAGGAGATGTAATAGTCTACAATGAGCAGTTCTTC

j_call: TRBJ2-7
d_call: .
v_call: TRBV27
clone_size: .
cdr3_aa: CASSQTESYEQYF
cdr3_nt: TGTGCCAGCAGTCAGACAGAGTCCTACGAGCAGTACTTC

j_call: TRBJ2-3
d_call: .
v_call: TRBV6-2/TRBV6-3
clone_size: .
cdr3_aa: CASSYRGKKADTQYF
cdr3_nt: TGTGCCAGCAGTTACCGGGGGAAAAAGGCAGATACGCAGTATTTT

j_call: TRBJ1-5
d_call: .
v_call: TRBV20-1
clone_size: few
cdr3_aa: CSATLGGARNQPQHF
cdr3_nt: TGCAGTGCTACCCTTGGCGGGGCCCGCAATCAGCCCCAGCATTTT

j_call: TRBJ2-2
d_call: TRBD1
v_call: TRBV5-1
clone_size: few
cdr3_aa: CASRRTGINTGELFF
cdr3_nt: TGCGCCAGCAGAAGGACAGGGATTAACACCGGGGAGCTGTTTTTT

j_call: TRBJ2-1
d_call: TRBD1
v_call: TRBV6-1
clone_size: .
cdr3_aa: CASSVTSRQGVSPSSYNEQFF
cdr3_nt: TGTGCCAGCAGTGTCACATCGAGACAGGGGGTCTCTCCCAGCTCCTACAATGAGCAGTTCTTC

j_call: TRBJ2-2
d_call: .
v_call: TRBV3-1
clone_size: few
cdr3_aa: CASSQDTRGGELFF
cdr3_nt: TGTGCCAGCAGCCAAGATACGAGGGGCGGGGAGCTGTTTTTT

j_call: TRBJ2-7
d_call: .
v_call: TRBV5-5
clone_size: .
cdr3_aa: CASSHQPGREQYF
cdr3_nt: TGTGCCAGCAGCCACCAACCGGGCAGGGAGCAGTACTTC

j_call: TRBJ1-6
d_call: .
v_call: TRBV5-1
clone_size: .
cdr3_aa: CASSLQGGSPLHF
cdr3_nt: TGCGCCAGCAGCCTCCAGGGAGGCTCACCCCTCCACTTT

j_call: TRBJ2-7
d_call: TRBD2
v_call: TRBV2
clone_size: .
cdr3_aa: CASSDLGLARHEQYF
cdr3_nt: TGTGCCAGCAGTGATTTGGGACTAGCGCGCCACGAGCAGTACTTC

j_call: TRBJ2-1
d_call: .
v_call: TRBV14
clone_size: .
cdr3_aa: CASSQQGGRYNEQFF
cdr3_nt: TGTGCCAGCAGCCAACAGGGGGGCAGGTACAATGAGCAGTTCTTC

j_call: TRBJ2-1
d_call: TRBD2
v_call: TRBV5-1
clone_size: .
cdr3_aa: CASSDRAGLGEQFF
cdr3_nt: TGCGCCAGCAGCGATCGAGCGGGACTTGGTGAGCAGTTCTTC

j_call: TRBJ2-7
d_call: TRBD2
v_call: TRBV11-2
clone_size: .
cdr3_aa: CASSFTSGRAPESYEQYF
cdr3_nt: TGTGCCAGCAGCTTCACTAGCGGGAGGGCCCCGGAATCCTACGAGCAGTACTTC